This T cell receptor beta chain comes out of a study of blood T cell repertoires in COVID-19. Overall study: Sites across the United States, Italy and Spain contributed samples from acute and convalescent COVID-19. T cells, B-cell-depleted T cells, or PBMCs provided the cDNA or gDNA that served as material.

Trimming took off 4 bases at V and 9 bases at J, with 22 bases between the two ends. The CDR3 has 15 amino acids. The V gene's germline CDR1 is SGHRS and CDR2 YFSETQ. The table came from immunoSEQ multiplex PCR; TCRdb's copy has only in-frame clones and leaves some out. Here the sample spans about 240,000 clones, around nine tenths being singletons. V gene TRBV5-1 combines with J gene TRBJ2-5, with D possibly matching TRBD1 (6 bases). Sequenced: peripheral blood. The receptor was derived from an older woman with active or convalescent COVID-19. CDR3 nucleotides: TGCGCCAGCAGCCCCGGGACATTGAACTCGCCGGCCCAGTACTTC. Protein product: CASSPGTLNSPAQYF.